This T cell receptor (beta chain) was documented in a study of cytotoxic CD8 clonotypes in ibrutinib-treated CLL (dated by TCRdb to about 2021). For the study in its entirety: The cohort included roughly 15 treatment-naive and about a dozen relapsed/refractory patients; 17 were IGHV unmutated. Partial responses were observed in roughly 24 patients and complete responses in 2; after a median follow-up of 68 months, remission was maintained in about 15 patients and progression was observed in approximately 12. The response samples were drawn at a median of approximately twelve months into treatment, with a range of roughly 6 to 36 months. An average of about 250,000 productive templates and tens of thousands of productive rearrangements was obtained per sample. Longitudinal samples were obtainable from 26 of the 86 participants in the trial. Cryopreserved peripheral blood mononuclear cells were obtained before treatment, at response, and at either sustained remission or disease progression. All remission and progressive disease samples were collected while patients were still receiving ibrutinib.

This clone has more than one count but fewer than ten. Its specific antigen is unknown. The input lacks base qualities; no much larger clone sits a single base away. General study outcomes and caveats: Public clonotypes were found to be uncommon and were observed to contract or remain stable during treatment; the increase in clonality was shown to reflect expansion of private clonotypes at ibrutinib response. At ibrutinib response clonality went up, during sustained remission it held steady, and at progression it dropped back toward baseline. At baseline, clonality was higher than in age-matched healthy donors and showed a strong correlation with circulating CD8+ T-cell counts. Sampling times were not matched between patients in sustained remission and patients whose disease was progressing, and lymph node repertoires were not examined.

The CDR3 covers 17 residues, taking in both the cysteine and the phenylalanine. Only the CDR3 part of the read is kept: 51 bases, read in frame from the first base. For this chain, trimming is 0 bases at the V end and 1 base at the J end, and the number of junction bases without a gene match is 5. The germline V gene (reference sequence) specifies SGHNT as CDR1 and YYREEE as CDR2. A MiSeq instrument was used for deep resolution sequencing, which targeted depths ranging from 1 in 1 million up to 1 in 200,000 T cells, with coverage averaging 10x for each clonotype. The immunoSEQ hsTCRB Kit was used to generate TCR beta libraries. As for how the authors treated the data: Data were analyzed with ImmunoSEQ Data Assistant and ImmunoSEQ Analyzer, with V, D and J genes assigned per IMGT definitions. Clonality, which ranges from 0 to 1, was calculated as one minus the normalized Shannon entropy of productive rearrangement frequencies. Only overrepresented clonotypes making up at least 0.05% of each patient's repertoire were included in the public clonotype analysis. Repertoires from approximately 13 age-matched healthy donors in immuneACCESS were used as clonality controls. Held by TCRdb, this immuneACCESS table contains in-frame sequences only and omits some clones. Under half of the omission traces to an unresolved V gene where checked; the cause of the rest is unknown. The D gene and trimming were derived from the DNA, and the V and J assignments and clone size from that table. This sample gives about 130,000 clones in total; approximately 80% of them show up just once. Over 10% of the sample is in the top ten clones.

The time point label, read with the paper, signifies: 12 months on ibrutinib. For TCR beta library preparation, about 2.1 micrograms of genomic DNA were extracted from the cryopreserved PBMCs. Longitudinal blood samples from CLL patients on ibrutinib monotherapy underwent high-throughput TCR beta sequencing. The patients took part in an open-label, single-center phase 2 trial of ibrutinib monotherapy. This receptor was obtained from a human donor with chronic lymphocytic leukemia. The specimen comprised PBMCs, sampled after 12 months of ibrutinib treatment. The chain is made from TRBV5-4 and TRBJ2-7; 12 bases in the junction line up with TRBD2. CDR3 sequence: CASSLGLAGAGSYEQYF. The DNA sequence is TGTGCCAGCAGCTTGGGACTAGCGGGAGCGGGTTCCTACGAGCAGTACTTC.